Listed below are T cell receptor beta chains from one sample, sequenced in a study of cytomegalovirus exposure and HLA in healthy donors. Some clones are missing from TCRdb's copy, which holds only in-frame ones; the method was immunoSEQ multiplex PCR. The sample has 100,000 to 150,000 clones, roughly 80% seen once; the top ten hold 3% to 4%. The sequencing sample was made of PBMCs. Every receptor here comes from a woman in her forties in good health and CMV-seronegative. Both conserved end residues are part of each CDR3. The order of the fields is clone size, J gene, D gene, V gene, CDR3 protein, CDR3 DNA. The D gene is left open where the match is weak. Clone size is stated in some rows and not others, as once, few, many or a class when expanded.

NA,TRBJ2-7,NA,TRBV7-2,CASSRGGGPYEQYF,TGTGCCAGCAGTCGGGGCGGAGGGCCCTACGAGCAGTACTTC
NA,TRBJ2-1,NA,TRBV18,CASSPDSYNEQFF,TGTGCCAGCTCGCCGGACAGTTACAATGAGCAGTTCTTC
NA,TRBJ2-5,TRBD2,TRBV2,CASSYRLARETQYF,TGTGCCAGCAGTTACCGACTAGCGCGGGAGACCCAGTACTTC
once,TRBJ2-5,TRBD2,TRBV4-2,CASSQGLAGESPETQYF,TGTGCCAGCAGCCAAGGACTAGCGGGAGAGAGTCCTGAGACCCAGTACTTC
NA,TRBJ2-7,TRBD2,TRBV9,CASSVGLDYPYEQYF,TGTGCCAGCAGCGTCGGACTAGACTACCCTTACGAGCAGTACTTC
NA,TRBJ2-1,TRBD2,TRBV7-2,CASSPRLAGGPTHEQFF,TGTGCCAGCAGCCCCCGGCTAGCGGGGGGGCCCACGCATGAGCAGTTCTTC
NA,TRBJ2-5,TRBD2,TRBV2,CASTGAGGLGETQYF,TGTGCCAGTACCGGAGCGGGGGGGCTCGGGGAGACCCAGTACTTC
NA,TRBJ2-3,NA,TRBV27,CASSSLDPRTDTQYF,TGTGCCAGCAGTTCTCTAGATCCTCGCACAGATACGCAGTATTTT
NA,TRBJ2-5,TRBD2,TRBV19,CASSSGTSGRRETQYF,TGTGCCAGTAGTTCGGGGACTAGCGGGAGGAGGGAGACCCAGTACTTC
NA,TRBJ2-7,TRBD1,TRBV5-5,CASSVTGGYEQYF,TGTGCCAGCAGCGTGACAGGGGGATACGAGCAGTACTTC
NA,TRBJ2-3,TRBD2,TRBV2,CASSEVAGVEGTDTQYF,TGTGCCAGCAGTGAGGTAGCGGGAGTCGAGGGCACAGATACGCAGTATTTT
NA,TRBJ2-1,TRBD1,TRBV27,CASSPELGQAYNEQFF,TGTGCCAGCAGTCCCGAACTGGGACAGGCCTACAATGAGCAGTTCTTC
NA,TRBJ1-4,NA,TRBV28,CASSFRQVGEKLFF,TGTGCCAGCAGTTTCCGACAGGTTGGTGAAAAACTGTTTTTT
NA,TRBJ1-1,NA,TRBV13,CASSAEQGNTEAFF,TGTGCCAGCAGCGCAGAACAGGGGAACACTGAAGCTTTCTTT
NA,TRBJ2-7,TRBD2,TRBV28,CASSLLYSGTSGYEQYF,TGTGCCAGCAGTTTGCTCTATTCCGGGACTAGCGGGTACGAGCAGTACTTC
few,TRBJ2-1,NA,TRBV9,CASSYRDIDEQFF,TGTGCCAGCAGCTATAGGGACATCGATGAGCAGTTCTTC
NA,TRBJ2-7,TRBD2,TRBV7-2,CASSSRGSGAIYEQYF,TGTGCCAGCAGCTCCCGGGGTAGCGGGGCCATCTACGAGCAGTACTTC
NA,TRBJ1-2,TRBD1,TRBV5-1,CASSLEGAGTRNGYTF,TGCGCCAGCAGCCTGGAGGGGGCAGGGACTCGGAATGGCTACACCTTC
NA,TRBJ1-1,NA,TRBV5-1,CASSPQGDVAFF,TGCGCCAGCAGCCCACAGGGTGATGTAGCTTTCTTC
NA,TRBJ2-1,TRBD2,TRBV6-5,CASSRTSGRGGEQFF,TGTGCCAGCAGCCGGACTAGCGGGAGAGGGGGTGAGCAGTTCTTC
NA,TRBJ1-2,NA,TRBV7-9,CASSLLGLIDNYGYTF,TGTGCCAGCAGCCTACTAGGCCTAATAGATAACTATGGCTACACCTTC
NA,TRBJ2-5,TRBD2,TRBV9,CASSVAGGGRETQYF,TGTGCCAGCAGCGTAGCTGGGGGGGGGAGAGAGACCCAGTACTTC
NA,TRBJ1-4,NA,TRBV19,CASKQGSAANEKLFF,TGTGCCAGTAAACAGGGTTCCGCGGCTAATGAAAAACTGTTTTTT
few,TRBJ2-2,NA,TRBV5-1,CASKGQTGITGELFF,TGCGCCAGCAAGGGGCAGACAGGAATCACCGGGGAGCTGTTTTTT
NA,TRBJ2-3,TRBD1,TRBV2,CASTAYPGQSTDTQYF,TGTGCCAGCACCGCGTATCCGGGACAGTCCACAGATACGCAGTATTTT
few,TRBJ1-4,TRBD1,TRBV5-1,CASSLQGVGEKLFF,TGCGCCAGCAGCTTACAGGGGGTGGGGGAAAAACTGTTTTTT
NA,TRBJ2-7,TRBD1,TRBV4-3,CASSQDHWTGGRNEQYF,TGCGCCAGCAGCCAAGATCACTGGACAGGGGGCCGAAACGAGCAGTACTTC
NA,TRBJ2-1,TRBD2,TRBV7-9,CASSSNPLAGGPRNEQFF,TGTGCCAGCAGCTCAAACCCCTTAGCGGGAGGGCCTCGGAATGAGCAGTTCTTC
NA,TRBJ2-7,TRBD1,TRBV27,CASSSGTGGTREQYF,TGTGCCAGCAGTTCTGGGACAGGGGGTACGCGCGAGCAGTACTTC